This TCR beta chain was retrieved from a study of blood T cell repertoires in COVID-19 (dated by TCRdb to the early 2020s). Looking at the study overall: The collaborator samples originated in the United States, Italy and Spain and spanned the acute and convalescent phases of COVID-19. The prospective study material was composed of cDNA or gDNA derived from T cells, B-cell-depleted T cells, or PBMCs. Subjects who had been exposed to COVID-19, were actively infected with it, or had recovered from it provided the deeply sampled blood TCRbeta repertoires that made up the dataset. The repertoires were made available in a free public database intended to serve as a resource for research on the immune response to SARS-CoV-2. Samples came from the ongoing ImmuneRACE study (first 160 participants) plus 1,254 subjects from 6 global collaborators. Sample metadata almost always included a de-identified subject ID, COVID-19 status, age in years and sex. Where HLA class I and class II types were available, the types were taken from metadata supplied by the sample provider, not from assay-based typing.

There are 18 amino acids in the CDR3, from cysteine to phenylalanine inclusive. Of the read, only the CDR3 DNA is kept; its 54 bases are in frame from base 1. From a lookup of the germline V gene (reference sequence), CDR1 and CDR2 are LGHDT and YNNKEL. Here V drops 3 bases and J drops 5 bases, and the junction holds 15 bases not matched to any gene. In the case of this clone: The antigen this receptor binds is unknown. Per-nucleotide qualities are absent, and no much larger clonotype sits a single base away.

Points the paper makes about the study in general: Clinical and demographic metadata were provided uncurated, with the amount varying by source and participant.

TCRbeta CDR3 regions were amplified from genomic DNA by means of the immunoSEQ Assay, a bias-controlled multiplex PCR. In the authors' own workflow: Nucleated cell counts per sample were estimated from amplification of reference gene primers within the assay. Sequence reads were collapsed and filtered to measure the absolute abundance of every unique TCRbeta CDR3 rearrangement. Productive Simpson clonality was computed per sample as the square root of Simpson's diversity index over productive rearrangements. The table was pulled from immuneACCESS by TCRdb, which kept in-frame rearrangements only. Such tables lose some clones; where checked, under half of the loss comes from unresolved V genes, and the rest has no known cause. V, J and clone size are taken as reported in that table, and D and trimming were inferred from the DNA itself. The sample table contains some 200,000 clones; only one count was recorded for approximately 85% of them. The ten largest clones represent around 8% of the sample.

Collaborating institutions collected whole blood in K2EDTA tubes following their own protocols. For TCRbeta analysis, collaborator samples were shipped as frozen whole blood, as isolated PBMCs, or as DNA extracted from either sample type. Sequences were obtained from peripheral blood. This TCR derives from a woman aged 55-69 years with acute or convalescent COVID-19. Recombination linked TRBV3-1 (or the pseudogene TRBV3-2) to TRBJ2-2, and 7 bases in between align with TRBD1. The CDR3 region has the sequence CASSHLRVIMTGTGELFF. The DNA sequence reads TGTGCCAGCAGCCACCTCAGGGTAATCATGACAGGGACCGGGGAGCTGTTTTTT.